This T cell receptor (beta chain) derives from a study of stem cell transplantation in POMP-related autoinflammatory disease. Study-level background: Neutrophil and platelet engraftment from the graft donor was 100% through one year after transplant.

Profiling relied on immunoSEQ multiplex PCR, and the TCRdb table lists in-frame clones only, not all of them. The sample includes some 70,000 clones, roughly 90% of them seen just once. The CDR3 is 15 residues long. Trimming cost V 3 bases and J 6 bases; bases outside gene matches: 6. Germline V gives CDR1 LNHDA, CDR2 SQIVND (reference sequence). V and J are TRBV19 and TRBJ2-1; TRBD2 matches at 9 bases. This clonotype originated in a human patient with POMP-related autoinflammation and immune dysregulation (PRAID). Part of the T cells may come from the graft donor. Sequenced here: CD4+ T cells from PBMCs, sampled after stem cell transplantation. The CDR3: CASSIWLAGINEQFF. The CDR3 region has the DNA TGTGCCAGTAGTATTTGGCTAGCGGGAATCAATGAGCAGTTCTTC.